Here is one T cell receptor (beta chain) with its context. V was cut by 3 bases and J by 4 bases, with 13 bases left in between. Germline V CDR1 and CDR2: SGDLS, YYNGEE. The CDR3 loop spans 15 amino acids. Unique molecular identifiers were attached to individual cDNA molecules within the library. TCRdb re-analysed the RACE reads in MiXCR, keeping a single row per CDR3 protein. The sample has a few hundred thousand distinct CDR3 sequences; 4% to 5.5% are singletons. Documented time point: patch test 1, 2 weeks after DPC sensitization. Treatment described: therapeutic diphenylcyclopropenone sensitization with weekly scalp DPC. This sample is part of a study of human T cells and chemical hapten exposure.

The chain is built from TRBV9 and TRBJ2-2; no clear D gene. This sequence was found in a woman aged 45-65 years with alopecia areata. Some clones in this sample may be carry-over from other donors' samples. Sequencing was performed on whole blood, taken in connection with sensitization to the hapten diphenylcyclopropenone (DPC). CDR3 nucleotide sequence: TGTGCCAGCAGCGCCCTGGGATTGAGCACCGGGGAGCTGTTTTTT. The encoded protein is CASSALGLSTGELFF.